Following are 16 T cell receptor beta chains from one sample sequenced in a study of blood T cells in healthy people across ages. Using a J-beta primer mix together with a sample-barcoded 5' primer, a second PCR was run for roughly 6 to 12 cycles. TCRdb used MiXCR to reprocess the 5' RACE reads, holding one entry per CDR3 protein. There are 700,000 to 950,000 distinct CDR3 sequences in the sample; 55% to 70% occur only once, and 20% to 25% lies in the top ten. Sequencing was carried out using blood. Receptors originate from a man in his thirties or forties in good health.

This clonotype has at least ten counts. This chain uses TRBV12-3 or TRBV12-4 with TRBJ2-1; D unclear. Trimming removed 3 bases at V and 0 bases at J, with 6 bases between. CDR3 length: 14 amino acids. The CDR3 is CASSLVPSYNEQFF. The CDR3 region has the DNA TGTGCCAGCAGTTTGGTCCCCTCCTACAATGAGCAGTTCTTC.

This clonotype was detected a few times. The chain recombines TRBV10-3 with TRBJ2-1, with unresolved D. V lost 6 bases, J lost 4 bases, and 4 bases lay in between. CDR1 and CDR2 (germline): ENHRY, SYGVKD. The CDR3 has 11 residues. DNA for the CDR3: TGTGCCATCAGCCTATACAATGAGCAGTTCTTC. Translated: CAISLYNEQFF.

The J gene is TRBJ2-1, the V gene TRBV4-1, with 9 bases fitting TRBD1. V lost 4 bases and J lost 8; bases outside the gene matches: 15. The germline CDR1 and CDR2 sequences are MGHRA and YSYEKL. The CDR3 is 17 residues long. This CDR3 reads CASSRVTSDRGDYEQFF. The CDR3 nucleotides read TGCGCCAGCAGCCGGGTAACGTCGGACAGGGGAGACTATGAGCAGTTCTTC.

V usage is TRBV20-1 and J usage is TRBJ2-3; 14 positions match TRBD2. CDR1 DFQATT and CDR2 SNEGSKA come from the germline V gene (reference sequence). This CDR3 contains 16 residues. V gave up 0 bases and J gave up 6 bases; unmatched junction bases: 5. The CDR3 DNA sequence: TGCAGTGCTAGAGATGTTGGGACTAGCGGGGGTGATACGCAGTATTTT. This gives the protein CSARDVGTSGGDTQYF.

This clonotype was counted ten times or more. The chain couples TRBV18 to TRBJ2-1; 14 nucleotides line up with TRBD2. There are 15 residues in the CDR3. Per the germline V gene, CDR1 is KGHSH and CDR2 is LQKENI. With 3 bases clipped from V and 6 bases from J, the junction kept 1 base outside the gene matches. The CDR3 sequence: CASSPGTSGSNEQFF. The DNA for the CDR3 is TGTGCCAGCTCACCCGGGACTAGCGGGAGCAATGAGCAGTTCTTC. Using reference TRBV18 and TRBJ2-1 for the parts outside the CDR3, the full variable domain is NAGVMQNPRHLVRRRGQEARLRCSPMKGHSHVYWYRQLPEEGLKFMVYLQKENIIDESGMPKERFSAEFPKEGPSILRIQQVVRGDSAAYFCASSPGTSGSNEQFFGPGTRLTVL.

The chain recombines TRBV5-1 with TRBJ1-4; 10 bases map to TRBD1. Germline loops: CDR1 SGHRS, CDR2 YFSETQ. The ends lost 5 bases at V and 8 bases at J; junction bases unmatched: 12. The CDR3 is made up of 16 amino acids. The CDR3 loop reads CASSRTTGGGEEKLFF. The CDR3 DNA follows: TGCGCCAGCAGTCGCACGACAGGGGGCGGAGAGGAAAAACTGTTTTTT.

This chain connects TRBV7-9 to TRBJ2-7; D is uncertain. The CDR3 has 14 residues. The germline V and J ends were trimmed by 2 bases and 2 bases, with 10 bases remaining between them. CDR1 is SEHNR, CDR2 FQNEAQ, per germline (reference sequence). CDR3 residues: CASSLNVGPYEQYF. CDR3 sequence (DNA): TGTGCCAGCAGCTTAAACGTCGGCCCCTACGAGCAGTACTTC.

This chain joins TRBV9 and TRBJ1-6, with D perhaps TRBD1 (5 bases). CDR1 SGDLS and CDR2 YYNGEE come from the germline V gene. Trimming cost V 0 bases and J 6 bases, with 10 bases left between them. The CDR3 spans 15 residues. CDR3 in DNA: TGTGCCAGCAGCGTAGGGGGACGGTCTAATTCACCCCTCCACTTT. Translated: CASSVGGRSNSPLHF.

The V and J genes are TRBV2 and TRBJ2-5; D uncertain. The CDR3 is 12 amino acids. V lost 6 bases and J 4 bases, leaving 9 bases between the germline ends. The germline V gene encodes CDR1 SNHLY and CDR2 FYNNEI. The DNA of the CDR3 is TGTGCCAGCAGGGCAGACGGAGAGACCCAGTACTTC. Translation gives CASRADGETQYF.

This clonotype came up a few times. This chain connects TRBV12-3 or TRBV12-4 to TRBJ2-1; unclear D gene. CDR3 size: 14 residues. The germline V and J ends were trimmed by 4 bases and 5 bases, with 12 bases remaining between them. CDR3 in DNA: TGTGCCAGCAGTTCCCCTCCCGAGAACAATGAGCAGTTCTTC. Translated, it gives CASSSPPENNEQFF.

This clonotype showed up many times. The rearrangement links TRBV5-6 to TRBJ1-2, with 7 bases aligning to TRBD1. V trimming: 2 bases; J trimming: 5 bases; junction bases outside the gene matches: 9. CDR1 SGHDT and CDR2 YYEEEE come from the germline V gene. The CDR3 loop spans 15 amino acids. Here the CDR3 reads CASSLTGQRTYGYTF. In DNA, the CDR3 is TGTGCCAGCAGCTTAACGGGACAGAGGACTTATGGCTACACCTTC.

This clonotype was counted between two and nine times. V usage is TRBV7-2 and J usage is TRBJ1-2; D is ambiguous. CDR1 SGHTA and CDR2 FQGNSA come from the germline V gene. The ends were cut back, 6 bases at V and 5 bases at J, with 16 bases in the middle. The CDR3 contains 14 residues. CDR3 sequence (DNA): TGTGCCAGCAGTTATAACTTAGGGATATATGGCTACACCTTC. As protein: CASSYNLGIYGYTF.

The rearrangement uses TRBV29-1 and TRBJ2-4; maybe TRBD2 (5 bases). The J call is doubtful: the DNA matches TRBJ2-7 better. There are 15 residues in the CDR3. Germline V lookup: CDR1 SQVTM, CDR2 ANQGSEA. The CDR3 sequence is CSVEDPSAGDYEQYF. CDR3 coding DNA: TGCAGCGTTGAAGATCCTTCCGCGGGCGACTACGAGCAGTACTTC.

J is TRBJ2-1 and V is TRBV24-1; 7 nucleotides agree with TRBD1. Germline V CDR1 and CDR2: KGHDR, SFDVKD. With 0 bases clipped from V and 0 bases from J, the junction kept 1 base outside the gene matches. The CDR3 contains 16 residues. The CDR3 is CATSDLRDSSYNEQFF. CDR3 DNA: TGTGCCACCAGTGATTTGCGGGACAGCTCCTACAATGAGCAGTTCTTC.

This clonotype has just a few counts. V is TRBV25-1 and J is TRBJ1-1; D ambiguous. Trimming shortened V by 6 bases and J by 3 bases, and 14 bases separated the two germline ends. The CDR3 spans 14 residues. From germline, CDR1 is MGHDK and CDR2 SYGVNS. Here the CDR3 reads CASSLLGRDTEAFF. DNA of the CDR3: TGTGCCAGCAGCCTTCTCGGCCGGGACACTGAAGCTTTCTTT.

In its sample, this clonotype was seen a few times. V usage is TRBV7-9 and J usage is TRBJ2-7; 7 nucleotides match TRBD1. There are 16 residues in the CDR3. The V and J ends lost 1 base and 1 base, in that order; junction bases with no gene match: 7. Germline V gene data show CDR1 as SEHNR and CDR2 as FQNEAQ (reference sequence). The CDR3 DNA sequence: TGTGCCAGCAGCTTAGTGAGGACAGGCCCTTCCTACGAGCAGTACTTC. Translated: CASSLVRTGPSYEQYF.